This T cell receptor beta chain was sequenced for a study of T-cell memory formation after mild COVID-19. Study results and limitations: Whereas later expanders leaned CD4+, clones contracting day 15 to 85 showed a balanced CD4/CD8 makeup. Cross-reactive memory appears to have joined, as suggested by some responding clones showing up in pre-infection memory.

The J segment lost 5 bases and the V segment lost 5 bases, leaving 14 bases of the junction unmatched. The germline V gene has CDR1 SEHNR and CDR2 FQNEAQ (reference sequence). This CDR3 region has 16 residues. This clonotype was observed a handful of times. The antigen is unknown. Each CDR3 protein gets one entry after TCRdb re-called the 5' RACE reads with MiXCR. The repertoire holds about 140,000 distinct CDR3 sequences, with about 14% as singletons. The sequencing input was PBMCs or a T cell subset sorted from them (not recorded which). The TCR sequence derives from an adult woman who had mild COVID-19 (a few samples of this study predate the infection). Cell type and time point are not known. This rearrangement joins TRBV7-9 to TRBJ2-5; 7 positions agree with TRBD1. The CDR3 DNA reads TGTGCCAGCAGCACCCGTAGGACAGGCGGGTACGAGACCCAGTACTTC. Encoded protein: CASSTRRTGGYETQYF.